The entry below gives a single T cell receptor (beta chain) sequence along with its context. TCRdb's table, derived via immunoSEQ multiplex PCR, lists solely in-frame clones and lacks some. The profile shows fewer than 80,000 clones, 70% to 90% of them singletons. The CDR3 covers 18 residues. The V end lost 5 bases, the J end lost 4 bases, and 27 bases lay between the germline ends. Germline V gene sequence: CDR1 SGHAT, CDR2 FQNNGV. The entry originates in a study of OX40 agonist ivuxolimab in advanced cancers. Here the sequenced sample was CD4+ or CD8+ T cells sorted from blood, taken in a trial of the OX40 agonist ivuxolimab. The rearrangement joins TRBV11-2 to TRBJ2-7, with D possibly being TRBD1 (7 bases). This clonotype was sampled from an adult with an advanced solid tumor such as melanoma, head and neck, liver or kidney cancer. The DNA for the CDR3 is TGTGCCAGCAGCCAAAAAAGAGGAGGGACAGTGGGCCATTACGAGCAGTACTTC. This encodes CASSQKRGGTVGHYEQYF.